This is a list of T cell receptor beta chains from one sample in a study of blood T cells in healthy people across ages. MiXCR was run by TCRdb on the 5' RACE reads, yielding one entry per CDR3 protein. The top ten hold 6.7% of the sample, which has over a million distinct CDR3 sequences, almost 60% seen once. Sequenced input: blood. Every receptor here comes from a man younger than 30 in good health. CDR3s include the opening cysteine and the closing phenylalanine or tryptophan.

J	V	CDR3
TRBJ2-1	TRBV6-2/TRBV6-3	CASTGVEGEQFF
TRBJ2-7	TRBV30	CAWRLNYGVGVYEQYF
TRBJ1-1	TRBV7-9	CASSSKTGGSEAFF
TRBJ2-3	TRBV28	CASSRARAGRAADTQYF
.	TRBV4-2	CASSQIAQRADNEQYF
TRBJ2-7	TRBV29-1	CSAWTGEGYEQYF
TRBJ2-3	TRBV20-1	CSASKGLAGGHKSTDTQYF
TRBJ1-1	TRBV2	CASSDGLITEAFF
TRBJ2-3	TRBV3-1	CASSHGWASSDTQYF
TRBJ2-1	TRBV20-1	CSARDGSSYNEQFF
TRBJ2-7	TRBV6-2/TRBV6-3	CASGGQVIYEQYF
TRBJ2-5	TRBV4-2	CASSPRPTETQYF
TRBJ2-1	TRBV6-2/TRBV6-3	CASSYIGDEQFF
TRBJ2-3	TRBV13	CASSLDGSRGDTQYF
TRBJ2-1	TRBV21-1	CASLILAGDRNEQFF
TRBJ2-1	TRBV27	CASTLSSEHEQFF
TRBJ2-3	TRBV6-1	CASSEPGRGRDTQYF
TRBJ2-5	TRBV20-1	CSARDLADLYQETQYF
TRBJ2-7	TRBV20-1	CSARNKRRVSLARPEQYF
TRBJ1-2	TRBV14	CASSPLGTGIGKGYTF
TRBJ1-2	TRBV4-2	CASSQRGPDYGYTF
TRBJ2-2	TRBV2	CASSEARGNTGELFF
TRBJ2-1	TRBV12-3/TRBV12-4	CASTGTSGRGRNEQFF
TRBJ2-3	TRBV28	CASFISTNTQYF
TRBJ2-1	TRBV5-5	CASSGVGSNEQFF
TRBJ1-1	TRBV25-1	CASSGAGTEGWVAFF
TRBJ1-5	TRBV10-3	CAISEPGVDPEQPQHF
TRBJ1-1	TRBV28	CASSPTGAAEAFF
TRBJ2-7	TRBV4-1	CASSQGGTGTNTYEQYF
TRBJ2-3	TRBV11-2	CASSLSRLITDTQYF
TRBJ2-6	TRBV27	CATQDLSGADVLTF
TRBJ1-3	TRBV5-1	CASSPGTQLSNTIYF
TRBJ2-3	TRBV5-1	CASSLTRQDTQYF
TRBJ2-3	TRBV7-2	CASIIYWGATDTQYF
TRBJ2-3	TRBV20-1	CSARGHPKTADTQYF